This T cell receptor (beta chain) was documented in a study of blood T cell repertoires in COVID-19. This clone was recorded a few times. V shed 0 bases and J shed 3 bases, with 12 bases lying between them. CDR3 length: 16 residues. Germline-derived CDR1 and CDR2 are SGHRS and YFSETQ. In the original processing: Quantification of nucleated cells was approximated via reference gene primer amplification. Assay used: immunoSEQ multiplex PCR; TCRdb lists only in-frame clones, some missing. V, J and clone size are those of that table, while D and trimming were read from the DNA. The sample holds 470,000 or so clones; around 89% are singletons and the top ten take about 4.3%.

The sequenced material came from peripheral blood. V and J are TRBV5-1 and TRBJ2-2; possibly TRBD2 for D (6 bases). The receptor was isolated from a woman aged 25 to 39 with acute or convalescent COVID-19. The CDR3 DNA reads TGCGCCAGCAGCTTGGGGTCCGGGGGTTACACCGGGGAGCTGTTTTTT. This codes for CASSLGSGGYTGELFF.